These 16 T cell receptor beta chains came from one sample sequenced in a study of blood T cell repertoires in COVID-19. Clones were sequenced by immunoSEQ multiplex PCR, and TCRdb holds only the in-frame ones, with some missing. The repertoire includes around 430,000 clones, around 88% of them detected once, and roughly 12% sits in the top ten. The material sequenced was peripheral blood. The receptors were sampled from a woman between 50 and 59 years old with COVID-19, enrolled during active disease.

This rearrangement joins TRBV5-8 to TRBJ1-5; D not certain. The germline CDR1 and CDR2 sequences are SGHTS and YDEGEE. V was trimmed by 5 bases and J by 0 bases, leaving 12 bases between them. The CDR3 is 15 residues long. CDR3 coding DNA: TGTGCCAGCAGTCGTGGGAGGGATAGCAATCAGCCCCAGCATTTT. As protein: CASSRGRDSNQPQHF.

This clone has just a few counts. The V and J genes are TRBV7-9 and TRBJ1-5; D is unclear. The germline V and J ends were trimmed by 0 bases and 7 bases, with 7 bases remaining between them. CDR3 length: 13 residues. Germline CDR1 reads SEHNR; CDR2 reads FQNEAQ (reference sequence). This CDR3 is CASSLAESQPQHF. CDR3 nucleotides: TGTGCCAGCAGCTTAGCGGAGAGCCAGCCCCAGCATTTT. Based on the CDR3 plus reference TRBV7-9 and TRBJ1-5, the full variable domain is DTGVSQNPRHKITKRGQNVTFRCDPISEHNRLYWYRQTLGQGPEFLTYFQNEAQLEKSRLLSDRFSAERPKGSFSTLEIQRTEQGDSAMYLCASSLAESQPQHFGDGTRLSIL.

The V gene is TRBV14, the J gene TRBJ2-7; 7 nucleotides agree with TRBD1. This CDR3 has 16 residues. V was clipped by 6 bases and J by 2 bases; unmatched bases: 13. Germline V gene lookup returns CDR1 SGHDN and CDR2 FVKESK. The CDR3 DNA reads TGTGCCAGCAGTCCAAGAACAGCAGGGGGAGCCTACGAGCAGTACTTC. Translation: CASSPRTAGGAYEQYF.

The rearrangement uses TRBV6-1 and TRBJ2-3, with D possibly TRBD2 on 5 matching bases. The CDR3 contains 14 residues. V was clipped by 0 bases and J by 1 base, with 5 bases between them. CDR1 and CDR2 (germline): MNHNS, SASEGT. The CDR3 here is CASSEAGGTDTQYF. The CDR3 coding sequence is TGTGCCAGCAGTGAAGCGGGAGGCACAGATACGCAGTATTTT.

This clone occurred once. The rearrangement uses TRBV20-1 and TRBJ1-4; D call uncertain. Germline-derived CDR1 and CDR2 are DFQATT and SNEGSKA (reference sequence). The CDR3 runs 10 residues. Trimming shortened V by 6 bases and J by 7 bases, and 6 bases separated the two germline ends. CDR3 loop: CSAPREKLFF. CDR3 sequence (DNA): TGCAGTGCCCCGCGTGAAAAACTGTTTTTT.

This chain uses TRBV4-1 with TRBJ2-6; D might be TRBD1 (6 bases). V was cut by 0 bases and J by 1 base, with 13 bases left in between. CDR1 and CDR2 from the germline V gene are MGHRA and YSYEKL. The CDR3 totals 18 residues. CDR3 sequence reads: CASSQDLPTGSGANVLTF. CDR3 nucleotide sequence: TGCGCCAGCAGCCAAGATCTCCCTACAGGGTCTGGGGCCAACGTCCTGACTTTC.

The J gene is TRBJ1-2, the V gene TRBV28; D might be TRBD1 (5 bases). The CDR3 consists of 14 residues. The germline V gene encodes CDR1 MDHEN and CDR2 SYDVKM. V was trimmed by 7 bases and J by 7 bases, leaving 19 bases between them. CDR3 protein: CASTNVGAQGGYTF. The DNA for the CDR3 is TGTGCCAGCACCAACGTAGGGGCGCAGGGTGGCTACACCTTC.

J is TRBJ1-2 and V is TRBV2; 7 nucleotides align to TRBD1. CDR3 length equals 13 residues. Germline CDR1 is SNHLY and CDR2 is FYNNEI. J lost 3 bases, V lost 6 bases, and 4 bases had no gene match. The CDR3 region is CASRLTGDYGYTF. The CDR3 DNA reads as TGTGCCAGCAGGCTCACAGGGGACTATGGCTACACCTTC. Combining the CDR3 with reference TRBV2 and TRBJ1-2 gives the whole variable domain EPEVTQTPSHQVTQMGQEVILRCVPISNHLYFYWYRQILGQKVEFLVSFYNNEISEKSEIFDDQFSVERPDGSNFTLKIRSTKLEDSAMYFCASRLTGDYGYTFGSGTRLTVV.

This clone was recorded once. This chain links TRBV4-2 with TRBJ1-5; TRBD1 matches at 9 bases. This CDR3 has 15 amino acids. Per the germline V gene, CDR1 is LGHNA and CDR2 is YNFKEQ. After removal of 6 bases from V and 1 base from J, the junction contained 4 bases not matched to a gene. The CDR3, as DNA: TGTGCCAGCAGACGTGGACAGGGGAGCAATCAGCCCCAGCATTTT. It codes for CASRRGQGSNQPQHF.

The V call is TRBV27, the J call TRBJ1-1; D might be TRBD1 (5 bases). V was clipped by 4 bases and J by 5 bases, with 11 bases between them. Germline CDR1 is MNHEY and CDR2 is SMNVEV (reference sequence). CDR3 length: 13 residues. The CDR3 coding sequence is TGTGCCAGCAGTTCCTTGGGGGGAACTGAAGCTTTCTTT. Its translation: CASSSLGGTEAFF.

The chain joins TRBV30 to TRBJ1-1; no clear D gene. The CDR3 has 13 amino acids. Between the trimmed V and J ends, which lost 4 bases and 4 bases, there was a span of 13 bases. Germline V lookup: CDR1 GTSNPN, CDR2 SVGIG (reference sequence). The CDR3: CAWMERVSTEAFF. CDR3 sequence (DNA): TGTGCCTGGATGGAGAGGGTGAGCACTGAAGCTTTCTTT.

The CDR3 loop is CASSLREDYGYTF. The DNA for the CDR3 is TGTGCCAGCAGCCTCCGTGAGGACTATGGCTACACCTTC. The chain is built from TRBV3-1 (or the pseudogene TRBV3-2) and TRBJ1-2; no clear D. The CDR3 has 13 residues. The germline V gene has CDR1 LGHDT and CDR2 YNNKEL (reference sequence). V was shortened by 4 bases and J by 3 bases, with 9 bases between the two germline ends.

The rearrangement joins TRBV2 to TRBJ1-3; D is unresolved. Germline V lookup: CDR1 SNHLY, CDR2 FYNNEI. Trimming took off 4 bases at V and 0 bases at J, with 7 bases between the two ends. CDR3 length: 14 residues. CDR3 sequence (DNA): TGTGCCAGCAGTGTTGGCTTCTCTGGAAACACCATATATTTT. Translated: CASSVGFSGNTIYF. The full variable domain, rest sourced from reference TRBV2 and TRBJ1-3, is EPEVTQTPSHQVTQMGQEVILRCVPISNHLYFYWYRQILGQKVEFLVSFYNNEISEKSEIFDDQFSVERPDGSNFTLKIRSTKLEDSAMYFCASSVGFSGNTIYFGEGSWLTVV.

The chain combines TRBV27 with TRBJ2-7; 7 bases align to TRBD1. CDR3 length equals 15 residues. V was clipped by 2 bases and J by 5 bases; unmatched bases: 9. Germline CDR1 is MNHEY and CDR2 is SMNVEV (reference sequence). CDR3 sequence reads: CASSLLTGAIDEQYF. CDR3 sequence (DNA): TGTGCCAGCAGTTTACTCACAGGGGCTATCGACGAGCAGTACTTC.

The chain uses TRBV10-2 and TRBJ1-1; 10 bases are shared with TRBD1. The CDR3 is 14 residues long. The V gene's germline CDR1 is WSHSY and CDR2 SAAADI. V lost 6 bases to trimming and J lost 1 base; unmatched junction nucleotides: 2. CDR3: CASRGQGRNTEAFF. CDR3 bases: TGCGCCAGCAGGGGACAGGGGAGGAACACTGAAGCTTTCTTT.

The chain is built from TRBV9 and TRBJ2-3, with TRBD2 matching over 8 bases. Germline values: CDR1 SGDLS, CDR2 YYNGEE. The CDR3 runs 15 residues. J was trimmed by 0 bases and V by 3 bases; bases with no gene match: 3. The CDR3 sequence is CASSGGGSSTDTQYF. The CDR3 nucleotides read TGTGCCAGCAGCGGCGGGGGGTCTAGCACAGATACGCAGTATTTT.